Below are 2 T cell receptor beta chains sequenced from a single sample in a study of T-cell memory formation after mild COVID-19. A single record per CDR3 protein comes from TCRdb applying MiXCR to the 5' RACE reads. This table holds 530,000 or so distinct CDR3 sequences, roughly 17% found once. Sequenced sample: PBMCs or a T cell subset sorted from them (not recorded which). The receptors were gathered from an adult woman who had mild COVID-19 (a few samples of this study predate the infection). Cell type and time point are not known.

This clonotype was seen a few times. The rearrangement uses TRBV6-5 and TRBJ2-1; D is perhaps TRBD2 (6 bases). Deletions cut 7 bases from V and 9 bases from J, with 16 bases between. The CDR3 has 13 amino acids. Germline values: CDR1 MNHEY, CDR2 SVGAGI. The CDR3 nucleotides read TGTGCCAGCACGGGCGGACCCGGGGGTGAGCAGTTCTTC. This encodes CASTGGPGGEQFF.

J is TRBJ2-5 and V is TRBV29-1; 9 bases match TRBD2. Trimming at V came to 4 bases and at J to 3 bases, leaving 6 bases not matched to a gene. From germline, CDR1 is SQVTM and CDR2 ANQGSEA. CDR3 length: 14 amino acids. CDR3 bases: TGCAGCGTTGCGGCTAGCGGGGAAAAAGAGACCCAGTACTTC. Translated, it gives CSVAASGEKETQYF.